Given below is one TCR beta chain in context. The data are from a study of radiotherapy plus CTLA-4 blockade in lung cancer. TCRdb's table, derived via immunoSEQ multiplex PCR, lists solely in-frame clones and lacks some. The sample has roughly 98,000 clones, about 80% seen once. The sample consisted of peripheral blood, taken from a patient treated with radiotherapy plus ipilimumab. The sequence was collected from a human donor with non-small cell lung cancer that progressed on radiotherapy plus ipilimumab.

In DNA, the CDR3 is TGTGCCAGCAGGCCTGGGACTAGCGGGGCGTACCAAGAGACCCAGTACTTC. Amino acids: CASRPGTSGAYQETQYF. V usage is TRBV28 and J usage is TRBJ2-5, with TRBD2 matching over 13 bases. J gave up 0 bases and V 6 bases, and 7 bases lay outside the gene matches. CDR1 is MDHEN, CDR2 SYDVKM, per germline. The CDR3 spans 17 residues.